One T cell receptor beta chain is described in this entry. What it recognizes is unknown. The sample belongs to a study of T cells in localized non-small cell lung cancer. The study, taken as a whole, reports: Peak T cell clonality was found in uninvolved adjacent lung, exceeding tumor.

The CDR3 totals 16 residues. Trimming removed 0 bases at V and 5 bases at J, with 14 bases between. CDR1 is MDHEN, CDR2 SYDVKM, per germline. Libraries were prepared by immunoSEQ multiplex PCR; TCRdb keeps only in-frame clonotypes and omits some of them. This sample has around 100,000 clones; 87% occur once, and the top ten carry about 16%. The chain links TRBV28 to TRBJ2-4, with D possibly TRBD1 on 6 matching bases. This TCR was recovered from a man aged 35-75 years with stage I squamous cell lung carcinoma. The sequenced sample was peripheral blood, obtained before any cancer treatment. The CDR3 reads CASSLWTGASENIQYF. The CDR3 bases are TGTGCCAGCAGTTTATGGACAGGTGCATCGGAAAACATTCAGTACTTC. Drawing the rest from reference TRBV28 and TRBJ2-4, the complete variable domain is DVKVTQSSRYLVKRTGEKVFLECVQDMDHENMFWYRQDPGLGLRLIYFSYDVKMKEKGDIPEGYSVSREKKERFSLILESASTNQTSMYLCASSLWTGASENIQYFGAGTRLSVL.